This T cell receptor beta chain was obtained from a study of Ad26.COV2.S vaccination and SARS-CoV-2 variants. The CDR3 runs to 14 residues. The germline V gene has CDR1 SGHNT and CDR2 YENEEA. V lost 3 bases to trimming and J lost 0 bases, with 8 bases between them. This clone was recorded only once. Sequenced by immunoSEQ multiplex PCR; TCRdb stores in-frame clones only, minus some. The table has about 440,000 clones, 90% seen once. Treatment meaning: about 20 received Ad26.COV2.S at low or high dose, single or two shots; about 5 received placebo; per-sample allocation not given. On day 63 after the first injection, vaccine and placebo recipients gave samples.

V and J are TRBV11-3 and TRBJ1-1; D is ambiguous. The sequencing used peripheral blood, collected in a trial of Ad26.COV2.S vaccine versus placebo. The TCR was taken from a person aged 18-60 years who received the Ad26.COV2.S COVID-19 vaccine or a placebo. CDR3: CASSLAGMNTEAFF. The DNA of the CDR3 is TGTGCCAGCAGCTTGGCCGGGATGAACACTGAAGCTTTCTTT.